Below, one T cell receptor (beta chain) is given with its context. Its antigen is unknown. The data are from a study of T-cell reconstitution after alpha-beta-depleted transplantation in children. The library targeted TCRbeta and was prepared with unique molecular identifiers. TCRdb fed the PCR reads into MiXCR, producing one record per CDR3 protein. The sample gives hundreds of thousands of distinct CDR3 sequences, roughly a quarter of which show up once; about 5% is in the top ten. Study-level findings and limits: Newly produced T cells mostly accounted for T-cell counts and diversity one year post-transplant. About two months after transplant, alpha-beta T cells reportedly came from several hundred expanded graft clones.

The specimen was PBMCs, mostly from graft donor cells, collected 360 days after TCRalphabeta/CD19-depleted stem cell transplant. This clonotype originated in a female patient aged 2 to 10 who had a stem cell transplant for congenital amegakaryocytic thrombocytopenia, so the T cells may come from the graft donor.

CDR3 DNA sequence: TGTGCCAGCAGTTCCAAAACCCGAAAGCATTTT. As protein: CASSSKTRKHF. J is TRBJ1-5 and V is TRBV12-3 or TRBV12-4; D is unresolved. The CDR3 consists of 11 residues. Deletions cut 4 bases from V and 14 bases from J, with 12 bases between.